These T cell receptor beta chains were read from a single sample in a study of T-cell memory formation after mild COVID-19. Via MiXCR, TCRdb re-called the 5' RACE reads, giving one row per CDR3 protein. The table includes about 620,000 distinct CDR3 sequences, over 15% detected once. The sample was PBMCs or a T cell subset sorted from them (not recorded which). These receptors were taken from an adult woman who had mild COVID-19 (a few samples of this study predate the infection). Cell type and time point are not known. CDR3s include the opening cysteine and the closing phenylalanine or tryptophan. The D gene is left open where the match is weak. The listing skips clone size in some rows; elsewhere it reads once, few, many or a size class.

>few|-|TRBV11-1|TRBJ2-1
CASSLAPRGVDNEQFF
TGTGCCAGCAGCTTAGCCCCCAGGGGGGTCGACAATGAGCAGTTCTTC
>-|TRBD2|TRBV4-1|TRBJ2-2
CASSSGTSGGLNTGELFF
TGCGCCAGCAGCTCCGGGACTAGCGGGGGCCTAAACACCGGGGAGCTGTTTTTT
>-|-|TRBV20-1|TRBJ2-2
CSARLYRNTGELFF
TGCAGTGCTAGACTCTACAGGAACACCGGGGAGCTGTTTTTT
>-|-|TRBV24-1|TRBJ1-5
CATSDFGVRQPQHF
TGTGCCACCAGTGATTTCGGAGTTCGGCAGCCCCAGCATTTT
>-|TRBD1|TRBV4-3|TRBJ1-1
CASSQDQGAGGTEAFF
TGCGCCAGCAGCCAAGATCAGGGCGCAGGGGGAACTGAAGCTTTCTTT
>-|-|TRBV6-1|TRBJ2-1
CASGGLSSYNEQFF
TGTGCCAGTGGAGGACTAAGCTCCTACAATGAGCAGTTCTTC
>few|-|TRBV21-1|TRBJ2-5
CAGFQDQETQYF
TGTGCCGGTTTTCAGGACCAAGAGACCCAGTACTTC
>-|TRBD2|TRBV9|TRBJ2-7
CASSVGSGVYEQYF
TGTGCCAGCAGCGTAGGAAGCGGGGTCTACGAGCAGTACTTC
>few|TRBD1|TRBV4-1|TRBJ2-2
CASSQDRTGMNTGELFF
TGCGCCAGCAGCCAAGATCGGACAGGGATGAACACCGGGGAGCTGTTTTTT
>-|TRBD2|TRBV5-5|TRBJ2-7
CASSLLGGSAPRAQYF
TGTGCCAGCAGCTTGTTAGGCGGGAGTGCACCTAGGGCGCAGTACTTC
>few|TRBD1|TRBV5-1|TRBJ2-7
CASSLRASGTGYEQYF
TGCGCCAGCAGCTTACGGGCTTCCGGGACAGGTTACGAGCAGTACTTC
>few|TRBD2|TRBV30|TRBJ2-3
CAGTGTSLWGNTQYF
TGTGCTGGCACCGGGACTAGCTTATGGGGGAATACGCAGTATTTT
>few|TRBD2|TRBV20-1|TRBJ2-3
CSAGAGGGDTQYF
TGCAGTGCCGGAGCGGGAGGTGGGGATACGCAGTATTTT
>-|-|TRBV5-1|TRBJ1-1
CASSRQGSPEAFF
TGCGCCAGCAGCAGGCAGGGGAGTCCTGAAGCTTTCTTT
>few|-|TRBV7-3|TRBJ2-7
CASSLGSPRQGGYEQYF
TGTGCCAGCAGCTTAGGGTCCCCCAGACAGGGAGGCTACGAGCAGTACTTC
>few|-|TRBV24-1|TRBJ2-1
CATSDLGGRGEQFF
TGTGCCACCAGTGATTTAGGGGGTCGGGGTGAGCAGTTCTTC
>few|-|TRBV29-1|TRBJ2-7
CSVEGVVSGSYEQYF
TGCAGCGTTGAGGGGGTCGTGAGCGGTTCCTACGAGCAGTACTTC
>few|-|TRBV12-3/TRBV12-4|TRBJ2-3
CASSPGGGRGDTQYF
TGTGCCAGCAGCCCCGGCGGGGGCCGTGGAGATACGCAGTATTTT
>few|TRBD1|TRBV18|TRBJ2-1
CASSPITGGEYNEQFF
TGTGCCAGCTCACCAATTACAGGGGGAGAGTACAATGAGCAGTTCTTC
>few|-|TRBV29-1|TRBJ2-7
CSVRGGRTYEQYF
TGCAGCGTTAGGGGGGGCCGCACCTACGAGCAGTACTTC
>-|-|TRBV3-1|TRBJ2-7
CASSPGPSGEQYF
TGTGCCAGCAGCCCTGGACCCTCGGGCGAGCAGTACTTC
>-|TRBD2|TRBV24-1|TRBJ2-1
CATSDPGGIYNEQFF
TGTGCCACCAGTGATCCGGGGGGGATATACAATGAGCAGTTCTTC
>-|-|TRBV20-1|TRBJ1-2
CSVLRGARYYGYTF
TGCAGTGTATTAAGGGGGGCGCGGTACTATGGCTACACCTTC
>-|-|TRBV5-1|TRBJ2-5
CASSLGGTVAETQYF
TGCGCCAGCAGCTTGGGCGGGACAGTGGCAGAGACCCAGTACTTC
>-|-|TRBV5-1|TRBJ1-1
CASSLGGSLSTEAFF
TGCGCCAGCAGCTTGGGTGGCAGTTTGAGCACTGAAGCTTTCTTT
>-|TRBD1|TRBV3-1|TRBJ1-6
CASSQGGQGNSPLHF
TGTGCCAGCAGCCAAGGAGGACAGGGGAATTCACCCCTCCACTTT
>few|TRBD2|TRBV5-1|TRBJ2-3
CASSLDPSGGIDTQYF
TGCGCCAGCAGCTTGGACCCTAGCGGAGGCATAGATACGCAGTATTTT
>-|TRBD2|TRBV27|TRBJ2-1
CASTSGGLAGEQFF
TGTGCCAGCACCTCGGGGGGACTAGCAGGGGAGCAGTTCTTC
>-|-|TRBV10-3|TRBJ2-2
CAIRAGDRITGELFF
TGTGCCATCAGGGCGGGGGACAGGATCACCGGGGAGCTGTTTTTT
>few|-|TRBV19|TRBJ2-7
CASSIATGEGSYEQYF
TGTGCCAGTAGTATAGCCACAGGGGAGGGCTCCTACGAGCAGTACTTC
>few|-|TRBV7-9|TRBJ1-1
CASSPLVGAGRTFAEAFF
TGTGCCAGCAGCCCCCTCGTGGGGGCAGGGCGAACCTTCGCTGAAGCTTTCTTT
>-|-|TRBV5-1|TRBJ2-2
CASSLGVDTGGTGELFF
TGCGCCAGCAGCTTGGGAGTCGACACCGGGGGCACCGGGGAGCTGTTTTTT
>few|-|TRBV27|TRBJ1-6
CATHRTVNSPLHF
TGTGCCACCCATCGGACAGTAAATTCACCCCTCCACTTT
>few|TRBD2|TRBV7-9|TRBJ2-1
CASKAASGSEQFF
TGTGCCAGCAAGGCAGCTAGCGGGAGTGAGCAGTTCTTC
>few|-|TRBV2|TRBJ1-1
CASSVRGTEAFF
TGTGCCAGCAGTGTGCGCGGCACTGAAGCTTTCTTT
>many|-|TRBV5-1|TRBJ2-7
CASSLGSALGKYEQYF
TGCGCCAGCAGCTTGGGCAGCGCCCTAGGAAAATACGAGCAGTACTTC
>few|TRBD2|TRBV29-1|TRBJ2-1
CSVWGGTSGYYNEQFF
TGCAGCGTTTGGGGGGGGACTAGCGGATATTACAATGAGCAGTTCTTC
>few|TRBD1|TRBV19|TRBJ1-2
CASSISTGTDGYTF
TGTGCCAGTAGTATTTCGACCGGGACAGATGGCTACACCTTC
>few|-|TRBV20-1|TRBJ2-7
CSANPPQGGSYEQYF
TGCAGTGCTAACCCCCCCCAGGGAGGATCCTACGAGCAGTACTTC
>-|-|TRBV29-1|TRBJ2-6
CSVAPLPLGSGANVLTF
TGCAGCGTTGCTCCCTTACCCCTAGGCTCTGGGGCCAACGTCCTGACTTTC
>few|-|TRBV18|TRBJ2-3
CASSPPGYKADTQYF
TGTGCCAGCTCACCACCGGGTTATAAGGCAGATACGCAGTATTTT
>many|-|TRBV15|TRBJ2-3
CATSIRSGHGDTQYF
TGTGCCACCAGCATACGGAGCGGGCATGGAGATACGCAGTATTTT
>few|TRBD2|TRBV24-1|TRBJ2-1
CATSDGGRWSNEQFF
TGTGCCACCAGTGATGGCGGGAGATGGTCCAATGAGCAGTTCTTC
>few|-|TRBV7-2|TRBJ2-5
CASSTTRGRETQYF
TGTGCCAGCAGCACGACCAGGGGCAGAGAGACCCAGTACTTC
>many|TRBD2|TRBV7-6|TRBJ2-7
CASSPASGLNTYEQYF
TGTGCCAGCAGCCCAGCCTCGGGACTAAACACCTACGAGCAGTACTTC
>-|TRBD1|TRBV28|TRBJ2-5
CASSSYGQGTQYF
TGTGCCAGCAGTTCATACGGACAGGGGACCCAGTACTTC
>many|-|TRBV7-9|TRBJ1-4
CASSLGDLSGEKLFF
TGTGCCAGCAGCTTAGGCGATCTGAGTGGTGAAAAACTGTTTTTT
>-|-|TRBV11-2|TRBJ2-1
CASSSIPGRTGREQFF
TGTGCCAGCAGCTCAATACCGGGACGGACGGGGCGGGAGCAGTTCTTC
>-|-|TRBV4-2|TRBJ1-5
CASSQDLDGINQPQHF
TGTGCCAGCAGCCAAGATTTGGACGGTATCAATCAGCCCCAGCATTTT
>few|TRBD2|TRBV7-2|TRBJ2-3
CASTIGTFELAGSTDTQYF
TGTGCCAGCACCATTGGGACCTTTGAGCTAGCGGGGAGCACAGATACGCAGTATTTT
>-|TRBD2|TRBV7-8|TRBJ2-1
CASSLDGTSGRDEQFF
TGTGCCAGCAGTTTGGACGGGACTAGCGGGCGCGATGAGCAGTTCTTC
>-|-|TRBV29-1|TRBJ2-2
CSAAPGPNTGELFF
TGCAGCGCCGCGCCGGGGCCGAACACCGGGGAGCTGTTTTTT
>few|-|TRBV6-5|TRBJ2-7
CASRLGPGNSYEQYF
TGTGCCAGCAGACTGGGGCCGGGAAATTCCTACGAGCAGTACTTC